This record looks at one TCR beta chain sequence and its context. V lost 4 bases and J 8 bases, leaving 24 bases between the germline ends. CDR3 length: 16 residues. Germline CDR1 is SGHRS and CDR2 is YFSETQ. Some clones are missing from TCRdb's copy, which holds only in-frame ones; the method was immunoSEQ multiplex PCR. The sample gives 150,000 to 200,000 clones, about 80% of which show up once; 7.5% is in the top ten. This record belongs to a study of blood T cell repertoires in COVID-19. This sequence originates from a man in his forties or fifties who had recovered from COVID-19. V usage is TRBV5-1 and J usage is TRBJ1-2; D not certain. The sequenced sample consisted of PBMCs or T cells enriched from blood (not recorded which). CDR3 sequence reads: CASSPESRRASGGYTF. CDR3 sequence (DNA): TGCGCCAGCAGCCCCGAATCGCGGAGGGCGTCCGGGGGCTACACCTTC.